These 18 T cell receptor beta chains were sequenced from one sample in a study of tumor-infiltrating lymphocytes in primary liver carcinoma. RNA isolated from unsorted whole blood supplied the blood RNA, with germline DNA also extracted. A primer matching the constant region was used to make TCR beta cDNA from 450 to 500 ng of total RNA. Generation of the TCR beta libraries relied on three nested multiplex PCR rounds using slightly modified ARM-PCR. Each of the first two PCR rounds ran roughly 9 cycles with TRBV1-TRBV30 forward and C-beta reverse primers. In TCRdb, the multiplex PCR reads were re-called with MiXCR into one record per CDR3 protein. The profile shows about 310,000 distinct CDR3 sequences, 65% of them singletons. Sequencing was carried out using peripheral blood. Receptor source: a man in his forties with primary liver carcinoma and hepatitis B virus infection.

The chain carries TRBV2 and TRBJ2-3, with a tentative D call TRBD2 (5 bases). Trimming shortened V by 9 bases and J by 4 bases, and 14 bases separated the two germline ends. The CDR3 is 13 amino acids. The germline V gene encodes CDR1 SNHLY and CDR2 FYNNEI. CDR3 region: CASPLRTADTQYF. CDR3 nucleotide sequence: TGTGCCAGTCCTCTCAGGACTGCAGATACGCAGTATTTT.

This clonotype was picked up many times. The J gene is TRBJ2-7, the V gene TRBV4-1, with a weak D call TRBD1 (6 bases). CDR1 is MGHRA, CDR2 YSYEKL, per germline. The CDR3 runs 15 residues. V lost 3 bases and J lost 3, with 15 bases in between. The CDR3 region has the DNA TGCGCCAGCAGCCAGGGATTCGGACAGTACTACGAGCAGTACTTC. It translates to CASSQGFGQYYEQYF.

As for this clonotype: This likely comes from a read error, as the CDR3 has no conserved phenylalanine or tryptophan at its end. The chain links TRBV29-1 to TRBJ2-5; weak D call: TRBD2 (6 bases). The germline V gene has CDR1 SQVTM and CDR2 ANQGSEA. The CDR3 sequence is 13 residues long. V lost 8 bases, J lost 1 base, and 14 bases lay in between. The CDR3 reads CSSSAEGQETQYL. Here the CDR3 DNA reads TGCAGCTCTTCAGCGGAGGGCCAAGAGACCCAGTACTTA.

In the case of this clonotype: This could be a read error, since a much larger clone is one nucleotide away. The chain carries TRBV29-1 and TRBJ1-1; D remains ambiguous. This CDR3 has 10 residues. Germline CDR1 is SQVTM and CDR2 is ANQGSEA. V was shortened by 8 bases and J by 5 bases, with 9 bases between the two germline ends. In DNA form, the CDR3 reads TGCAGCACAGCGGATACTGAAGCTTTCTTT. It translates to CSTADTEAFF.

Note on this clonotype: This may be a read error, as it is one base from a much larger clone. Likely a read error: the CDR3 ends without its conserved phenylalanine or tryptophan. The CDR3 sequence: CASSLQTSGSPDTQYL. The CDR3 coding sequence is TGTGCCAGCAGCTTACAAACTAGCGGGAGCCCAGATACGCAGTATCTT. V gene TRBV7-8 combines with J gene TRBJ2-3; 11 bases are shared with TRBD2. Germline V gene sequence: CDR1 SGHVS, CDR2 FQNEAQ. The CDR3 is made up of 16 amino acids. With 2 bases clipped from V and 4 bases from J, the junction kept 5 bases outside the gene matches.

Turning to this clonotype: A much larger clone lies one base from this, so it may be a read error. The rearrangement links TRBV19 to TRBJ2-1; maybe TRBD2 (5 bases). The CDR3 contains 16 residues. The V gene's germline CDR1 is LNHDA and CDR2 SQIVND (reference sequence). This chain's CDR3 is CASSTWTGGSYNEQSF. In nucleotides, the CDR3 is TGTGCCAGTAGTACCTGGACTGGAGGCTCCTACAATGAGCAGTCCTTC. The full variable domain, in which reference TRBV19 and TRBJ2-1 provide the parts outside the CDR3, is DGGITQSPKYLFRKEGQNVTLSCEQNLNHDAMYWYRQDPGQGLRLIYYSQIVNDFQKGDIAEGYSVSREKKESFPLTVTSAQKNPTAFYLCASSTWTGGSYNEQSFGPGTRLTVL.

This clonotype was observed at least ten times. The rearrangement uses TRBV4-3 and TRBJ2-7, with D perhaps given as TRBD1 or TRBD2 (6 bases each). Per germline, CDR1 LGHNA and CDR2 YSLEER. With 0 bases removed from V and 4 bases from J, the gap between germline ends came to 10 bases. This CDR3 is 14 amino acids long. The CDR3 sequence is CASSQDPGAYEQYF. The CDR3 coding sequence is TGCGCCAGCAGCCAAGATCCGGGGGCTTACGAGCAGTACTTC.

Regarding this clonotype: In this CDR3 the conserved last residue, phenylalanine or tryptophan, is missing, so a read error is likely. The J gene is TRBJ2-1, the V gene TRBV10-1, with 8 bases that match TRBD2. J was trimmed by 9 bases and V by 0 bases; bases with no gene match: 4. The V gene's germline CDR1 is WNHNN and CDR2 SYGVQD (reference sequence). This CDR3 contains 14 residues. CDR3 residues: CASSESWLAGEQFL. The DNA for the CDR3 is TGCGCCAGCAGTGAGTCATGGCTAGCGGGTGAGCAGTTCCTC.

This clonotype has ten or more counts. This chain uses TRBV10-2 with TRBJ2-3, with D uncertain. V was trimmed by 4 bases and J by 4 bases, leaving 6 bases between them. Germline CDR1 WSHSY, CDR2 SAAADI. The CDR3 totals 12 residues. CDR3 nucleotide sequence: TGCGCCAGCAGTGTGAAAGCAGATACGCAGTATTTT. This codes for CASSVKADTQYF.

To note about this clonotype: This may arise from a read error, as a much more abundant clone is one base away. V is TRBV6-5 and J is TRBJ1-1; D is ambiguous. Germline loops: CDR1 MNHEY, CDR2 SVGAGI. This CDR3 contains 15 residues. CDR3 in amino acids: CASSYSGPLNTGAFF. CDR3 coding DNA: TGTGCCAGCAGTTACTCGGGCCCCTTGAACACTGGAGCTTTCTTT.

This clonotype was seen only once. Being one base from a much bigger clone, this may be a read error. This chain connects TRBV6-5 to TRBJ2-7; D tentatively reads TRBD1 or TRBD2 (6 bases each). Looked up from germline, CDR1 is MNHEY and CDR2 is SVGAGI. The CDR3 has 13 residues. The CDR3 region has the DNA TGTGTCAGCAGTAGGGGGGCGCCCTACGAGCAGTACTTC. Translation gives CVSSRGAPYEQYF.

This clonotype was counted once. This sequence may be a read error, since a much larger clone differs from it by one base. No conserved phenylalanine or tryptophan ends this CDR3, so it is likely a read error. The chain combines TRBV4-1 with TRBJ2-1; the D gene is possibly TRBD1 (5 bases). This CDR3 contains 15 residues. V was pared by 0 bases and J by 5 bases, with 11 bases between. Per germline, CDR1 MGHRA and CDR2 YSYEKL. The CDR3 loop is CASSQDKGYHNEQFS. The CDR3 DNA reads as TGCGCCAGCAGCCAAGATAAGGGGTACCACAATGAGCAGTTCTCC.

Notes on this clonotype: This may be a read error, as it is one base from a much larger clone. Likely a read error: the CDR3 ends without its conserved phenylalanine or tryptophan. The CDR3 here is CASSGLAGEDEQYI. Written as DNA, the CDR3 is TGTGCCAGCAGTGGTCTAGCGGGAGAGGACGAGCAGTACATC. The chain links TRBV6-1 to TRBJ2-7; 10 bases line up with TRBD2. This CDR3 has 14 residues. CDR1 and CDR2 (germline): MNHNS, SASEGT. The trim removed 4 bases at V and 5 bases at J, leaving 5 bases unmatched.

Remarks on this clonotype: Its ends do not fully match the called genes, so a read error is possible. This chain connects TRBV5-5 to TRBJ2-5; the D is unclear. The CDR3 loop spans 15 amino acids. Germline V CDR1 and CDR2: SGHKS, YYEKEE (reference sequence). The CDR3: CASSLSVGIQDTQYF. DNA of the CDR3: TGTGCCAGCAGCTTGAGCGTTGGCATCCAAGACACCCAGTACTTC.

Worth noting for this clonotype: A junction end diverges from the germline sequence, so it may reflect a read error. The rearrangement uses TRBV12-3 or TRBV12-4 and TRBJ2-1; D perhaps matches TRBD1 (6 bases). The CDR3 is 15 amino acids. The CDR3, as DNA: TGTGCCAGCACTTTAAAACATGGACAGTACAATGGGCAGTTCTTC. Its translation: CASTLKHGQYNGQFF.

Concerning this clonotype itself: A much larger clone sits a single nucleotide away, making a read error possible. The chain recombines TRBV10-3 with TRBJ1-2, with D maybe TRBD1 (6 bases). Germline CDR1 and CDR2: ENHRY and SYGVKD. The V end was cut by 6 bases, the J end by 3 bases, with 14 bases between. CDR3 length equals 14 residues. Here the CDR3 DNA reads TGTGCCATCAGAAGGGACATCACACACTATGGCTACACCTTC. Its protein product is CAIRRDITHYGYTF.

This clonotype showed up many times. This chain links TRBV6-5 with TRBJ2-7, with 9 bases fitting TRBD2. Germline V gives CDR1 MNHEY, CDR2 SVGAGI. V dropped 11 bases and J dropped 2; count of bases not matched to a gene: 16. The CDR3 consists of 16 residues. The CDR3 is CACKGGASGDTYEQYF. As DNA, the CDR3 is TGTGCCTGCAAGGGGGGTGCTAGCGGGGATACCTACGAGCAGTACTTC.

The table lists this clonotype with a few counts. The gene calls are TRBV5-6 and TRBJ2-1, with 8 bases aligning to TRBD1. The CDR3 extends over 13 amino acids. Germline V lookup: CDR1 SGHDT, CDR2 YYEEEE. V dropped 5 bases and J dropped 6; count of bases not matched to a gene: 4. The CDR3 nucleotides are TGTGCCAGCAGTTCCGACAGGGGCAATGAGCAGTTCTTC. This gives the protein CASSSDRGNEQFF.